This T cell receptor beta chain was captured by sequencing in a study of OX40 agonist ivuxolimab in advanced cancers. Germline V gene sequence: CDR1 LGHNA, CDR2 YNFKEQ. The CDR3 covers 18 residues. J gave up 4 bases and V 1 base, and 12 bases lay outside the gene matches. General study findings and limits: On average, a greater number of expanded clones characterised CD8+ T cells relative to CD4+.

Libraries were prepared by immunoSEQ multiplex PCR; TCRdb keeps only in-frame clonotypes and omits some of them. In the table there are over 30,000 clones, around 90% of which are singletons. Worth noting for this clone: Its antigen remains unknown.

The chain is built from TRBV4-2 and TRBJ1-2, with 10 bases lining up with TRBD1. The receptor was isolated from an adult with an advanced solid tumor such as melanoma, head and neck, liver or kidney cancer. The sample consisted of CD4+ or CD8+ T cells sorted from blood, taken in a trial of the OX40 agonist ivuxolimab. DNA for the CDR3: TGTGCCAGCAGCCAAGCCGGGACAGGGGAATCCCGCGGCTATGGCTACACCTTC. It specifies CASSQAGTGESRGYGYTF.